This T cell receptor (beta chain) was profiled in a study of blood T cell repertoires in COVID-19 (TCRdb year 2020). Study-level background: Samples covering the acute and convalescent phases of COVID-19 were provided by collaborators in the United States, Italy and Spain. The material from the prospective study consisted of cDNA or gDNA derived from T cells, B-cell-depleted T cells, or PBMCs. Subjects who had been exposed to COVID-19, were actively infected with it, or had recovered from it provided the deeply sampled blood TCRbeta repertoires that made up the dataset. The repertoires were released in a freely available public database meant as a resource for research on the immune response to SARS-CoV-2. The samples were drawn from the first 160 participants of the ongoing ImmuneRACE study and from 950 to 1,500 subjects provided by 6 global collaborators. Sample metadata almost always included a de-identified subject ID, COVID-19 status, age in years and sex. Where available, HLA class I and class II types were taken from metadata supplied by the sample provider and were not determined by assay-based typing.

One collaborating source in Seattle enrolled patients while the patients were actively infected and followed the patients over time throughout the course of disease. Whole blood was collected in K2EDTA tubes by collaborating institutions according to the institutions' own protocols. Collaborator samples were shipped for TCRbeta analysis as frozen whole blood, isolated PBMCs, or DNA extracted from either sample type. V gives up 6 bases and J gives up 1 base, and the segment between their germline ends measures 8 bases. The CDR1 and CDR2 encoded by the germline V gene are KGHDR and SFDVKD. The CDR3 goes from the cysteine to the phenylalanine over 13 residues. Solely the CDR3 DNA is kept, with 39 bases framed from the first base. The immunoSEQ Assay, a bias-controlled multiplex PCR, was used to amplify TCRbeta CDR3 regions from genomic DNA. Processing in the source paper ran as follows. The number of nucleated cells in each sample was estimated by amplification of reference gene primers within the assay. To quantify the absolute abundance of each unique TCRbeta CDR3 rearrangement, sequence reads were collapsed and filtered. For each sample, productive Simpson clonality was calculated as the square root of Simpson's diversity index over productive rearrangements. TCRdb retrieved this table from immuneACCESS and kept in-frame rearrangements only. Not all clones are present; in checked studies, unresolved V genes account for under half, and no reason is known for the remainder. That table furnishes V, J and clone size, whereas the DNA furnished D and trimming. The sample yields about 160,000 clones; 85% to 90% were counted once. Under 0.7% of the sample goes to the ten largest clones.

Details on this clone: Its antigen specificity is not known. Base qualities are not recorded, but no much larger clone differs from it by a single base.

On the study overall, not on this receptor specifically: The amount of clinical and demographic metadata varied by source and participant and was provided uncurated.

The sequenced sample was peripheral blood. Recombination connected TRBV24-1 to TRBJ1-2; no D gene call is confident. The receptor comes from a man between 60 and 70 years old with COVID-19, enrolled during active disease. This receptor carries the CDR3 CATSNKNNYGYTF. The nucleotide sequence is TGTGCCACCAGTAACAAGAATAACTATGGCTACACCTTC.